This T cell receptor (beta chain) was identified in a study of control samples from healthy donors and cancer patients. The CDR3 is 17 residues long. Trimming removed 5 bases from V and 4 bases from J; junction bases left unmatched: 10. The germline gives CDR1 SEHNR, CDR2 FQNEAQ (reference sequence). Assay: immunoSEQ multiplex PCR; the TCRdb copy retains only in-frame clones and omits some. The sample holds around 130,000 clones, nearly 90% seen once. The sample was blood. The V call is TRBV7-9, the J call TRBJ2-6; 8 nucleotides align to TRBD2. The receptor was derived from a man aged 50-60 years in good health. The CDR3 reads CASSQRGTPGGANVLTF. CDR3 DNA: TGTGCCAGCAGCCAGCGGGGGACCCCTGGGGGGGCCAACGTCCTGACTTTC.